Included here is one T cell receptor beta chain sequence, with context. At the DNA level, this CDR3 is encoded by other sequences in the same sample as well. This sample is drawn from a study of blood T cell repertoires in COVID-19. Assay used: immunoSEQ multiplex PCR; TCRdb lists only in-frame clones, some missing. Among about 110,000 clones listed, less than 85% were seen once. Germline V gives CDR1 MDHEN, CDR2 SYDVKM. CDR3 length: 15 amino acids. The trim removed 6 bases at V and 8 bases at J, leaving 11 bases unmatched. This chain joins TRBV28 and TRBJ1-2, with 11 bases that match TRBD1. The sequence was collected from a woman aged 55 to 70 with acute or convalescent COVID-19. Source material: peripheral blood. CDR3 in amino acids: CASSSGQGASLGYTF. For the CDR3, the DNA is TGTGCCAGCAGCTCCGGACAGGGGGCATCGCTAGGCTACACCTTC.